One and the same sample provided the 16 T cell receptor beta chains below, sequenced in a study of cytomegalovirus exposure and HLA in healthy donors. Use of 60 Vbeta and 13 Jbeta primers characterized the PCR. Some clones are missing from TCRdb's copy, which holds only in-frame ones; the method was immunoSEQ multiplex PCR. The table records 100,000 to 150,000 clones, roughly 83% of them present only once. The sequenced sample was PBMCs. These receptors all stem from a girl aged 2 to 10 in good health and CMV-seronegative.

The rearrangement joins TRBV30 to TRBJ1-1; D ambiguous. V was shortened by 0 bases and J by 1 base, with 9 bases between the two germline ends. This CDR3 has 14 residues. The germline V gene has CDR1 GTSNPN and CDR2 SVGIG (reference sequence). The CDR3 sequence is CAWSVLSENTEAFF. In DNA form, the CDR3 reads TGTGCCTGGAGTGTTTTGTCAGAGAACACTGAAGCTTTCTTT.

The chain joins TRBV5-4 to TRBJ1-2; 8 nucleotides match TRBD1. V trimming: 7 bases; J trimming: 7 bases; junction bases outside the gene matches: 6. This CDR3 is built from 12 residues. CDR1 and CDR2 (germline): SGHNT, YYREEE (reference sequence). CDR3 residues: CASGDRGGGYTF. The CDR3 bases are TGTGCCAGCGGAGACAGGGGCGGTGGCTACACCTTC.

The chain recombines TRBV30 with TRBJ1-5; 10 bases agree with TRBD1. CDR1 is GTSNPN, CDR2 SVGIG, per germline (reference sequence). J was trimmed by 4 bases and V by 2 bases; bases with no gene match: 5. CDR3 length equals 15 residues. The CDR3 sequence is CAWSPRTGGNQPQHF. The CDR3 DNA is TGTGCCTGGAGTCCCCGGACAGGGGGAAATCAGCCCCAGCATTTT.

The chain couples TRBV7-4 to TRBJ1-4; D perhaps matches TRBD1 (6 bases). Looked up from germline, CDR1 is SGHVT and CDR2 is SQSDAQ. The CDR3 contains 14 residues. V lost 5 bases, J lost 3 bases, and 10 bases lay in between. CDR3 sequence: CASSPRQANEKLFF. The DNA of the CDR3 is TGTGCCAGCAGCCCCCGACAGGCTAATGAAAAACTGTTTTTT.

The J gene is TRBJ2-5, the V gene TRBV27; 7 nucleotides line up with TRBD2. The CDR3 is 14 amino acids. Losses at the gene ends were 5 bases for V and 3 bases for J; bases not matched to a gene: 6. Germline lookup yields CDR1 MNHEY and CDR2 SMNVEV (reference sequence). CDR3 sequence reads: CASSPMAGEETQYF. The CDR3 region has the DNA TGTGCCAGCAGTCCCATGGCGGGGGAAGAGACCCAGTACTTC.

This clone was observed once. The chain couples TRBV29-1 to TRBJ2-5, with 10 bases matching TRBD1. V lost 5 bases to trimming and J lost 7 bases; unmatched junction nucleotides: 10. The CDR3 contains 14 residues. Germline CDR1 is SQVTM and CDR2 is ANQGSEA. For the CDR3, the DNA is TGCAGCGTTACCGGGACAGGGGCTGGTGTGACCCAGTACTTC. Translated, it gives CSVTGTGAGVTQYF.

This clone was detected only once. The CDR3 loop is CASSQVHGTPLSGYTF. The CDR3 region has the DNA TGCGCCAGCAGCCAAGTGCATGGGACTCCATTATCCGGCTACACCTTC. This chain joins TRBV4-1 and TRBJ1-2, with TRBD1 as a possible D gene (5 bases). Per the germline V gene, CDR1 is MGHRA and CDR2 is YSYEKL. The CDR3 loop spans 16 amino acids. V shed 1 base and J shed 8 bases, with 20 bases lying between them.

This chain uses TRBV5-8 with TRBJ2-5; D gene ambiguous. The CDR3 totals 13 residues. CDR1 and CDR2 (germline): SGHTS, YDEGEE. Trimming took off 2 bases at V and 0 bases at J, with 5 bases between the two ends. The CDR3: CASSLEYQETQYF. CDR3 sequence (DNA): TGTGCCAGCAGCTTAGAGTACCAAGAGACCCAGTACTTC. Filled out from reference TRBV5-8 and TRBJ2-5, the complete variable domain reads EAGVTQSPTHLIKTRGQQATLRCSPISGHTSVYWYQQALGLGLQFLLWYDEGEERNRGNFPPRFSGRQFPNYSSELNVNALELEDSALYLCASSLEYQETQYFGPGTRLLVL.

The V and J genes are TRBV6-5 and TRBJ1-2; 8 nucleotides line up with TRBD1. After removal of 4 bases from V and 2 bases from J, the junction contained 6 bases not matched to a gene. This CDR3 has 15 amino acids. Germline V gives CDR1 MNHEY, CDR2 SVGAGI. The CDR3, as DNA: TGTGCCAGCAGTTCACCGACAGGGGCCAACTATGGCTACACCTTC. Protein sequence: CASSSPTGANYGYTF.

This clone was counted between two and nine times. The chain uses TRBV6-5 and TRBJ1-2; 7 bases match TRBD1. The length of the CDR3 is 14 residues. Germline CDR1 MNHEY, CDR2 SVGAGI. The trim removed 2 bases at V and 4 bases at J, leaving 4 bases unmatched. The CDR3 coding sequence is TGTGCCAGCAGTTACACCGGGACAGCCTATGGCTACACCTTC. Its translation is CASSYTGTAYGYTF.

V is TRBV7-6 and J is TRBJ1-6, with 7 bases lining up with TRBD1. Germline V gene sequence: CDR1 SGHVS, CDR2 FNYEAQ. The CDR3 is 15 amino acids. Trimming cost V 5 bases and J 4 bases; bases outside gene matches: 5. The CDR3 protein is CASSQGTAYNSPLHF. Here the CDR3 DNA reads TGTGCCAGCAGCCAGGGGACAGCTTATAATTCACCCCTCCACTTT.

This chain joins TRBV10-3 and TRBJ1-1; D ambiguous. CDR3 length equals 15 residues. The germline V gene has CDR1 ENHRY and CDR2 SYGVKD. V was pared by 7 bases and J by 1 base, with 16 bases between. The CDR3, as DNA: TGTGCCATCACCCAAAACCCAATAGAGAACACTGAAGCTTTCTTT. Protein product: CAITQNPIENTEAFF.

This clone was counted between two and nine times. The V gene is TRBV5-1, the J gene TRBJ2-7; D is possibly TRBD1 (5 bases). Trimming pared 4 bases from V and 9 bases from J, leaving 17 bases between. The CDR3 loop spans 13 amino acids. Germline assignment: CDR1 SGHRS and CDR2 YFSETQ. The CDR3 coding sequence is TGCGCCAGCAGCGTCGACAGTGCCCGCGGGCAGTACTTC. Translated: CASSVDSARGQYF.

The chain couples TRBV29-1 to TRBJ2-7; 12 bases are a match to TRBD1. The junction had 2 bases not matched to a gene; V was cut back by 1 base and J by 4 bases. The germline V gene encodes CDR1 SQVTM and CDR2 ANQGSEA. The CDR3 sequence is 14 residues long. CDR3 amino acids: CSVEGGQGAYEQYF. DNA of the CDR3: TGCAGCGTTGAAGGGGGACAGGGGGCGTACGAGCAGTACTTC.

The chain uses TRBV25-1 and TRBJ2-1, with D tentatively TRBD1 (5 bases). CDR3 size: 12 residues. Per the germline V gene, CDR1 is MGHDK and CDR2 is SYGVNS. V was trimmed by 2 bases and J by 9 bases, leaving 8 bases between them. The CDR3 nucleotides read TGTGCCAGCAGTGAACCAGGGCTTGAGCAGTTCTTC. As protein: CASSEPGLEQFF.

This chain links TRBV28 with TRBJ1-1; a weak D match, TRBD1 (5 bases). V was trimmed by 8 bases and J by 0 bases, leaving 10 bases between them. The CDR3 spans 13 residues. The germline V gene has CDR1 MDHEN and CDR2 SYDVKM. The CDR3 coding sequence is TGTGCCAGCTACTCGACAGTGAACACTGAAGCTTTCTTT. This gives the protein CASYSTVNTEAFF.